The 17 T cell receptor beta chains listed next were all sequenced from one sample in a study of neurological immune-mediated disorders. One entry per CDR3 protein, called by TCRdb with MiXCR from the 5' RACE reads. The repertoire has about 58,000 distinct CDR3 sequences, 3.6% of them found once; the top ten carry approximately 1.6%. The source material was PBMCs. The receptors stem from a man younger than 40 with multiple sclerosis.

This clonotype was seen ten or more times. The chain recombines TRBV29-1 with TRBJ2-5, with TRBD2 matching over 9 bases. The germline gives CDR1 SQVTM, CDR2 ANQGSEA. The CDR3 sequence is 16 residues long. V shed 2 bases, J shed 0 bases, and the junction held 7 bases outside the gene matches. The CDR3 nucleotides read TGCAGCGTTGAATATGGTCTAGCGGGATACCAAGAGACCCAGTACTTC. Protein sequence: CSVEYGLAGYQETQYF.

The table lists this clonotype with many counts. The chain recombines TRBV9 with TRBJ2-2; 7 nucleotides agree with TRBD1. Germline V gene sequence: CDR1 SGDLS, CDR2 YYNGEE. The CDR3 is 15 amino acids. V lost 4 bases and J lost 4; bases outside the gene matches: 7. The CDR3 loop reads CASSNRNRGTGELFF. CDR3 in DNA: TGTGCCAGCAGCAACCGCAACAGGGGCACCGGGGAGCTGTTTTTT.

At least ten counts were recorded for this clonotype. This chain connects TRBV28 to TRBJ2-7; tentative D call: TRBD2 (6 bases). There are 12 residues in the CDR3. Trimming removed 4 bases from V and 3 bases from J, with 7 bases in between. Germline V gene sequence: CDR1 MDHEN, CDR2 SYDVKM. Written as DNA, the CDR3 is TGTGCCAGCAGTTCGGAGGGCTACGAGCAGTACTTC. It encodes CASSSEGYEQYF. Filled out from reference TRBV28 and TRBJ2-7, the complete variable domain reads DVKVTQSSRYLVKRTGEKVFLECVQDMDHENMFWYRQDPGLGLRLIYFSYDVKMKEKGDIPEGYSVSREKKERFSLILESASTNQTSMYLCASSSEGYEQYFGPGTRLTVT.

This clonotype was detected ten times or more. The J gene is TRBJ2-1, the V gene TRBV6-5; maybe TRBD2 (6 bases). The CDR3 consists of 14 residues. Germline V gives CDR1 MNHEY, CDR2 SVGAGI. With 4 bases removed from V and 3 bases from J, the gap between germline ends came to 10 bases. This CDR3 reads CASSLFGGYNEQFF. The CDR3 nucleotides read TGTGCCAGCAGTTTGTTCGGGGGCTACAATGAGCAGTTCTTC.

This clonotype has ten or more counts. The V and J genes are TRBV7-2 and TRBJ2-3, with TRBD2 matching over 9 bases. Trimming took 5 bases from V and 5 from J; bases not matched to a gene: 11. CDR3 length: 16 amino acids. Germline CDR1 and CDR2: SGHTA and FQGNSA. The CDR3 DNA reads TGTGCCAGCAGCCCCGGTCGCGGGGGGGCCGGAGATACGCAGTATTTT. This gives the protein CASSPGRGGAGDTQYF.

This clonotype was counted many times. This chain joins TRBV15 and TRBJ2-1, with D hard to call. Germline-derived CDR1 and CDR2 are LNHNV and YYDKDF (reference sequence). CDR3 length: 12 residues. The V and J ends lost 5 bases and 9 bases respectively, with 11 bases between them. CDR3 nucleotide sequence: TGTGCCACCAGCGAAGAGGCCCGTGAGCAGTTCTTC. Amino acids: CATSEEAREQFF.

At least ten counts were recorded for this clonotype. The chain links TRBV6-5 to TRBJ1-4, with 10 bases identical to TRBD1. Germline CDR1 reads MNHEY; CDR2 reads SVGAGI. Trimming took 2 bases from V and 6 from J; bases not matched to a gene: 3. CDR3 size: 15 residues. As DNA, the CDR3 is TGTGCCAGCAGTTACAGGGGGACAGGGGATGAAAAACTGTTTTTT. It yields the protein CASSYRGTGDEKLFF.

At least ten counts were recorded for this clonotype. A read error may produce the germline difference seen at one junction end. The chain carries TRBV29-1 and TRBJ2-1, with D tentatively TRBD1 (6 bases). Germline CDR1 and CDR2: SQVTM and ANQGSEA. The CDR3 has 15 amino acids. Here the CDR3 DNA reads TGCAGCGTTAGAACAGGGTCAACACAACAAAAGGAGCTGTTCTTC. Encoded protein: CSVRTGSTQQKELFF.

This clonotype was observed at least ten times. The V and J genes are TRBV6-5 and TRBJ2-5; unclear D gene. Germline V CDR1 and CDR2: MNHEY, SVGAGI. V was cut by 0 bases and J by 3 bases, with 11 bases left in between. The CDR3 contains 15 residues. The CDR3 reads CASSYSSRKKETQYF. CDR3 DNA: TGTGCCAGCAGTTACTCGTCCAGGAAAAAAGAGACCCAGTACTTC.

This clonotype was counted ten times or more. The chain couples TRBV20-1 to TRBJ2-5; D not certain. The CDR3 runs to 15 residues. Trimming took off 0 bases at V and 2 bases at J, with 13 bases between the two ends. CDR1 is DFQATT, CDR2 SNEGSKA, per germline (reference sequence). The CDR3 spells CSAREETTNQETQYF. CDR3 nucleotide sequence: TGCAGTGCTAGAGAAGAGACAACTAATCAAGAGACCCAGTACTTC.

This clonotype was counted ten times or more. CDR3 nucleotide sequence: TGCGCCAGCAGCTTGGGGGGACTAGCGGGAGTCTACAATGAGCAGTTCTTC. Its translation is CASSLGGLAGVYNEQFF. V gene TRBV5-1 combines with J gene TRBJ2-1; 14 nucleotides line up with TRBD2. CDR3 length equals 17 residues. Germline V gene sequence: CDR1 SGHRS, CDR2 YFSETQ. Trimming removed 0 bases from V and 3 bases from J; junction bases left unmatched: 2.

This clonotype was recorded at least ten times. V and J are TRBV7-2 and TRBJ1-1; D is uncertain. The CDR3 is 13 residues long. The V end lost 3 bases, the J end lost 3 bases, and 8 bases lay between the germline ends. CDR1 is SGHTA and CDR2 is FQGNSA in the germline V gene. CDR3 loop: CASSLNSDTEAFF. The CDR3 region has the DNA TGTGCCAGCAGCTTGAACAGTGACACTGAAGCTTTCTTT.

In this sample, this clonotype turned up many times. The V call is TRBV7-3, the J call TRBJ2-2; D perhaps matches TRBD1 (6 bases). The CDR3 has 15 amino acids. CDR1 is SGHTA and CDR2 is FQGTGA in the germline V gene. The V and J ends lost 1 base and 4 bases respectively, with 10 bases between them. The CDR3 loop reads CASSLNIGGTGELFF. The CDR3 DNA follows: TGTGCCAGCAGCTTAAACATAGGGGGCACCGGGGAGCTGTTTTTT. Based on the CDR3 plus reference TRBV7-3 and TRBJ2-2, the full variable domain is GAGVSQTPSNKVTEKGKYVELRCDPISGHTALYWYRQSLGQGPEFLIYFQGTGAADDSGLPNDRFFAVRPEGSVSTLKIQRTERGDSAVYLCASSLNIGGTGELFFGEGSRLTVL.

In its sample, this clonotype was seen many times. The chain is built from TRBV7-2 and TRBJ2-7; no reliable D call. The V gene lost 6 bases and the J gene lost 6 bases, with 15 bases spanning the gap. The CDR3 extends over 13 amino acids. Germline CDR1 reads SGHTA; CDR2 reads FQGNSA. This CDR3 reads CASSTTPKTEQYF. CDR3 nucleotide sequence: TGTGCCAGCAGTACTACCCCAAAAACCGAGCAGTACTTC.

This clonotype showed up many times. CDR3 region: CASSQGIQPQHF. Here the CDR3 DNA reads TGTGCCAGCAGCCAAGGGATTCAGCCCCAGCATTTT. The gene calls are TRBV3-1 and TRBJ1-5; D ambiguous. CDR3 length: 12 amino acids. Germline CDR1 is LGHDT and CDR2 is YNNKEL (reference sequence). V was pared by 1 base and J by 6 bases, with 4 bases between.

This clonotype has at least ten counts. V is TRBV5-1 and J is TRBJ1-4; TRBD1 aligns across 9 bases. The length of the CDR3 is 17 residues. The junction had 3 bases not matched to a gene; V was cut back by 0 bases and J by 0 bases. The V gene's germline CDR1 is SGHRS and CDR2 YFSETQ. Written as DNA, the CDR3 is TGCGCCAGCAGCTTGGGGGACAGGGTCGCAACTAATGAAAAACTGTTTTTT. Translation: CASSLGDRVATNEKLFF.

With respect to this clonotype: It may be a read error: a sequence one base away is much more abundant. The rearrangement uses TRBV28 and TRBJ2-7; 12 bases match TRBD2. With 4 bases clipped from V and 7 bases from J, the junction kept 8 bases outside the gene matches. The CDR3 consists of 15 residues. Germline CDR1 is MDHEN and CDR2 is SYDVKM. DNA of the CDR3: TGTGCCAGCAGTTCTAGCGGGAGGGCCTCATTAGAGCAGTACTTC. It specifies CASSSSGRASLEQYF.